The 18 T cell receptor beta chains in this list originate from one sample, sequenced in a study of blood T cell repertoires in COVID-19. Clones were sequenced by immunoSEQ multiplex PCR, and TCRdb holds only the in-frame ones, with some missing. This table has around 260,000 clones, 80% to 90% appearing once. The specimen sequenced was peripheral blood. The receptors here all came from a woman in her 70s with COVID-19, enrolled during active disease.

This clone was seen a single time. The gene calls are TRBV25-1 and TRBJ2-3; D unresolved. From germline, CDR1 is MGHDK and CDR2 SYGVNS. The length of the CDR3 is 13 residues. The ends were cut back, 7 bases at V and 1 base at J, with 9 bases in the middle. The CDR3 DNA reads TGTGCCAGCACCCTGGCAGGCACAGATACGCAGTATTTT. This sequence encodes CASTLAGTDTQYF.

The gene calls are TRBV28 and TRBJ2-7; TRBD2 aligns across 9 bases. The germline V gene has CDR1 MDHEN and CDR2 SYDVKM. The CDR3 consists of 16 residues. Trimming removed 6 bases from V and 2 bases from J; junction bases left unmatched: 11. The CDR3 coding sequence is TGTGCCAGCAGCCGAGGTGGTAGCGGGAGCCCCTACGAGCAGTACTTC. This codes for CASSRGGSGSPYEQYF.

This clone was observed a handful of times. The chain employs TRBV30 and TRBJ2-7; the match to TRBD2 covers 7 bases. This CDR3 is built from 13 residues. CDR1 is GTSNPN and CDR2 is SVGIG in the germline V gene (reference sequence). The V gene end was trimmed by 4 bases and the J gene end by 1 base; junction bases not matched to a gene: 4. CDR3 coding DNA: TGTGCCTGGAACGCGGGAGTGTCCTACGAGCAGTACTTC. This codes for CAWNAGVSYEQYF.

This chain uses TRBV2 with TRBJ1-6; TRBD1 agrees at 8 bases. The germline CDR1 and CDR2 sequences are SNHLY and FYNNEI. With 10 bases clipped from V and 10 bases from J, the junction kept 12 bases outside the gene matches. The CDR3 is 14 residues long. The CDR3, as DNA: TGTGCCACCATCCCCGGGACAGGTGGATCACCCCTCCACTTT. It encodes CATIPGTGGSPLHF.

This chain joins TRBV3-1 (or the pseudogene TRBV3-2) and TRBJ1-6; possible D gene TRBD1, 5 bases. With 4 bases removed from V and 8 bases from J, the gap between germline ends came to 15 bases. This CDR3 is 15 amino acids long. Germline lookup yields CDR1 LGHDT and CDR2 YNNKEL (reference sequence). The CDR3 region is CASSPWAGRYSPLHF. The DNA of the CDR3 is TGTGCCAGCAGCCCCTGGGCAGGGAGGTATTCACCCCTCCACTTT.

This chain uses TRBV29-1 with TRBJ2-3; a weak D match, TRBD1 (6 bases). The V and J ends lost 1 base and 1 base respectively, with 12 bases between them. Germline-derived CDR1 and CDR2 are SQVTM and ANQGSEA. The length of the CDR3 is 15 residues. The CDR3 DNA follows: TGCAGCGTTGAAGTAAGCAGGGGACGCACAGATACGCAGTATTTT. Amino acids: CSVEVSRGRTDTQYF.

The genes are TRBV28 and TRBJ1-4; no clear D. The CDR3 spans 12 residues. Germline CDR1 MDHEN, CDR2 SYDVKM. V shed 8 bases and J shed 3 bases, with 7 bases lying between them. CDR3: CASEAANEKLFF. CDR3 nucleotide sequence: TGTGCCAGCGAGGCCGCTAATGAAAAACTGTTTTTT.

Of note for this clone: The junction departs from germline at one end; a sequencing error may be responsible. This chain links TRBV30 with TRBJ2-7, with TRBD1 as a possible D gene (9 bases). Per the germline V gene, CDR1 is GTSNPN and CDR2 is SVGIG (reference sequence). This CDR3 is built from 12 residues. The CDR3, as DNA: TGTGCCTGGAGTTCGGGGGGGACAGGGCCAATCTTC. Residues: CAWSSGGTGPIF.

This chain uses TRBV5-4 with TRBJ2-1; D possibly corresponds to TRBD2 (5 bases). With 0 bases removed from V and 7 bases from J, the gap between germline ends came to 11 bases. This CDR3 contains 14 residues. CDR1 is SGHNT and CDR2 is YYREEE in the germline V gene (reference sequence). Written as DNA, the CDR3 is TGTGCCAGCAGCTTGGGTCAGACGGGGAATGAGCAGTTCTTC. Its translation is CASSLGQTGNEQFF.

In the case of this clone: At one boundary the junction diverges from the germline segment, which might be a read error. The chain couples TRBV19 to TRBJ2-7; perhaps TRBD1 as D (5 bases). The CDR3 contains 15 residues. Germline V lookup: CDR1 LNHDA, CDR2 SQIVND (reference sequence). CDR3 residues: CVSSMNRQTAYEQYF. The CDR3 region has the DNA TGTGTCAGTAGTATGAATCGCCAGACAGCCTACGAGCAGTACTTC.

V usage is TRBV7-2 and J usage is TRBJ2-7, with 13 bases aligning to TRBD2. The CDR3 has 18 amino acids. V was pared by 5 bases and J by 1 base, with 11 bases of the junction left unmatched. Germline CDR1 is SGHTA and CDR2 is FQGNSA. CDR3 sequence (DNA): TGTGCCAGCAGCCTCCTACGGACTAGCGGGAGTAGGTCCTACGAGCAGTACTTC. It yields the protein CASSLLRTSGSRSYEQYF.

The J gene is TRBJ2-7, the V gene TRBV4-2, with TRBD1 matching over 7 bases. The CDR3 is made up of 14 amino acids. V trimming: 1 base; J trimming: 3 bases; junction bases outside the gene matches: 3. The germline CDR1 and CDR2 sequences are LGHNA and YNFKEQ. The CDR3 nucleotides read TGTGCCAGCAGCCAAGCACAGGGGAACTACGAGCAGTACTTC. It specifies CASSQAQGNYEQYF.

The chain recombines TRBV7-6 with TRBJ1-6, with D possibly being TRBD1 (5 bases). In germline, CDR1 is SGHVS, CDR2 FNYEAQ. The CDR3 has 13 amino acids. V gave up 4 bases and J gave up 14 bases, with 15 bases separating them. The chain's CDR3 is CASSSGPFLALHF. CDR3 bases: TGTGCCAGCAGCTCAGGGCCATTTTTGGCCCTCCACTTT.

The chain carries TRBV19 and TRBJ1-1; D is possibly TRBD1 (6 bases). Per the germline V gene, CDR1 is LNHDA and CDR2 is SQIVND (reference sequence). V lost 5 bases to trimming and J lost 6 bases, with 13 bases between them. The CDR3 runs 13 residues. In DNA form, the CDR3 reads TGTGCCAGTAGTGATTACAGGGCACCTGAAGCTTTCTTT. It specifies CASSDYRAPEAFF.

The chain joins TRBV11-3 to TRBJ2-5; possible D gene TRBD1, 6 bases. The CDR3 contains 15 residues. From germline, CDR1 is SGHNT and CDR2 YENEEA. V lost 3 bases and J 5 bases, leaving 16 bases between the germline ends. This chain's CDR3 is CASSFIYRVGETQYF. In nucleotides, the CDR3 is TGTGCCAGCAGCTTTATCTACAGGGTAGGGGAGACCCAGTACTTC.

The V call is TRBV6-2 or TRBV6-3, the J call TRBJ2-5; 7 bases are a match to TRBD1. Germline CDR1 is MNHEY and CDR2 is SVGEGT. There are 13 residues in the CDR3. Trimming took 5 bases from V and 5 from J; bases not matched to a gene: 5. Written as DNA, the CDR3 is TGTGCCAGCAGTCCCGACAGGGTGGAGACCCAGTACTTC. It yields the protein CASSPDRVETQYF.

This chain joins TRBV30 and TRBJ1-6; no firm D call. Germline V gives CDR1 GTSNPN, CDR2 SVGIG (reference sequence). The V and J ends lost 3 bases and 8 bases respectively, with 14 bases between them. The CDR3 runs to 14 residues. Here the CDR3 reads CAWRPGPTDSPLHF. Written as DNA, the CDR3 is TGTGCCTGGAGGCCGGGTCCCACGGATTCACCCCTCCACTTT.

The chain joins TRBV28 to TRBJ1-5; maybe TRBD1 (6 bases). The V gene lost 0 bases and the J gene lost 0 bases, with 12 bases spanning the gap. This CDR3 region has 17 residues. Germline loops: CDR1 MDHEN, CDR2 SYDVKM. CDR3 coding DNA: TGTGCCAGCAGTTTATGGGGGGCGCTATATAGCAATCAGCCCCAGCATTTT. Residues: CASSLWGALYSNQPQHF.